This TCR beta chain comes out of a study of blood T cell repertoires in COVID-19. Turning to the study itself: Samples came from the United States, Italy and Spain, spanning acute and convalescent COVID-19. T cells, B-cell-depleted T cells, or PBMCs supplied cDNA or gDNA.

CDR1 is LNHNV and CDR2 is YYDKDF in the germline V gene (reference sequence). V was pared by 0 bases and J by 3 bases, with 10 bases between. This CDR3 comprises 15 residues. Source study methods: Estimated nucleated cell counts came from reference gene primer amplification. TCRdb's copy holds only in-frame clones and misses some; the assay was immunoSEQ multiplex PCR. V and J calls and clone size are given by that table; D and trimming were obtained from the DNA. The sample carries some 170,000 clones, around four fifths recorded once. The sequence was collected from a woman of 80 years or more with active or convalescent COVID-19. Material: peripheral blood. This chain uses TRBV15 with TRBJ2-3; D is perhaps TRBD2 (5 bases). As DNA, the CDR3 is TGTGCCACCAGCAGAGATCACGGGGTGACAGATACGCAGTATTTT. Protein: CATSRDHGVTDTQYF.